The 2 T cell receptor beta chains below all came from one sample that was sequenced in a study of shared clonotypes between healthy human individuals. Generated by immunoSEQ multiplex PCR, the TCRdb table keeps only in-frame clones and is missing some. In the table there are about 1 million clones, around 76% of which are singletons. Sequencing was done on a sample of memory CD4+ T cells sorted from blood. Subset reported: CD45RA-negative fraction. The receptors originated from a man aged 18-30 years in good health.

The rearrangement links TRBV28 to TRBJ1-2; D is undetermined. V dropped 6 bases and J dropped 13 bases, with 21 bases sitting between them. CDR1 is MDHEN and CDR2 is SYDVKM in the germline V gene. The CDR3 runs 13 residues. In DNA form, the CDR3 reads TGTGCCAGCAGCATCGGGCCGGGATTTGGTTGCACCTTC. Residues: CASSIGPGFGCTF.

CDR3 bases: TGTGCCAGCAGTTACTTGGGGGGCAGCCTCTATGGCTACACCTTC. Protein product: CASSYLGGSLYGYTF. This chain connects TRBV28 to TRBJ1-2; tentative D call: TRBD1 (6 bases). CDR3 length: 15 residues. Per germline, CDR1 MDHEN and CDR2 SYDVKM. Trimming shortened V by 4 bases and J by 4 bases, and 16 bases separated the two germline ends.